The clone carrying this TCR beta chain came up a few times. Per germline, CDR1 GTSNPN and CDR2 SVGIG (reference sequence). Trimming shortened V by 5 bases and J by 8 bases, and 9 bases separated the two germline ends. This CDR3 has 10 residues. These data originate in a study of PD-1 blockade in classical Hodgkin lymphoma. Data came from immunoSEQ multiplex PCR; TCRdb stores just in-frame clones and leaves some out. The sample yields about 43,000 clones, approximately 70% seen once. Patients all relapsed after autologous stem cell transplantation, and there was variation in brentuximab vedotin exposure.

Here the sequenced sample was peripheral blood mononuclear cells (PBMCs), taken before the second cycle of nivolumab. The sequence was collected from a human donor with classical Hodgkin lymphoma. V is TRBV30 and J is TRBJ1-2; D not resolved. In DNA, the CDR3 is TGTGCCTGGTTAAAAACCGGCTACACCTTC. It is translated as CAWLKTGYTF.